Only one count was recorded for the clone carrying this TCR beta chain. Trimming pared 0 bases from V and 5 bases from J, leaving 8 bases between. This CDR3 region has 13 residues. Germline lookup yields CDR1 GTSNPN and CDR2 SVGIG (reference sequence). The record originates from a study of blood T cell repertoires in COVID-19. For the study at large: Sites in the United States, Italy and Spain provided acute and convalescent COVID-19 samples. The analysed material was cDNA or gDNA that came from T cells, B-cell-depleted T cells, or PBMCs.

As processed by the authors: Researchers report that nucleated cell counts were estimated from reference gene primer amplification. Assay: immunoSEQ multiplex PCR; the TCRdb copy retains only in-frame clones and omits some. The V and J calls and clone size come from that table; D and trimming were worked out from the DNA. The table lists 90,000 or so clones, 65% to 90% of them singletons. This sequence was found in a man aged 60 to 75 with acute or convalescent COVID-19. The sequenced sample consisted of peripheral blood. J is TRBJ1-5 and V is TRBV30; the D gene is possibly TRBD1 (6 bases). DNA for the CDR3: TGTGCCTGGAGTGTACAGGGTGATCAGCCCCAGCATTTT. Protein product: CAWSVQGDQPQHF. The variable domain in full, with the rest retrieved from reference TRBV30 and TRBJ1-5, is SQTIHQWPATLVQPVGSPLSLECTVEGTSNPNLYWYRQAAGRGLQLLFYSVGIGQISSEVPQNLSASRPQDRQFILSSKKLLLSDSGFYLCAWSVQGDQPQHFGDGTRLSIL.